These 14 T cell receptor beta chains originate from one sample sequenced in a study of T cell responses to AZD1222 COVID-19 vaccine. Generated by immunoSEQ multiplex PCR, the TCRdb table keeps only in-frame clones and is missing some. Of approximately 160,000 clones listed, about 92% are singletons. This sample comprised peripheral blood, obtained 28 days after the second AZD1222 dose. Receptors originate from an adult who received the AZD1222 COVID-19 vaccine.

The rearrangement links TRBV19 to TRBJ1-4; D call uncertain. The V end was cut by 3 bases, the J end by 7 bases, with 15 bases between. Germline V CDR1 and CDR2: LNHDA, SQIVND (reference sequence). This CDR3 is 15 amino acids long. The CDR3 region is CASSIQGWIREKLFF. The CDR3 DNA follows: TGTGCCAGTAGTATTCAAGGTTGGATTCGTGAAAAACTGTTTTTT.

Here the CDR3 DNA reads TGTGCCAGCAGCCTTTCTAACAGTAACACTGAAGCTTTCTTT. Protein: CASSLSNSNTEAFF. The chain links TRBV3-1 (or the pseudogene TRBV3-2) to TRBJ1-1; D unresolved. The germline CDR1 and CDR2 sequences are LGHDT and YNNKEL (reference sequence). V dropped 4 bases and J dropped 2 bases, with 11 bases sitting between them. This CDR3 spans 14 amino acids.

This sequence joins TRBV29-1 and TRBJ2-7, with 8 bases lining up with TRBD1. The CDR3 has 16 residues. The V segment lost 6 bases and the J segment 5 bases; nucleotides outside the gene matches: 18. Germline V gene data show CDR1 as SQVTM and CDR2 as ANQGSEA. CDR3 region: CSVAPAPQGASHEQYF. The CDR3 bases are TGCAGCGTCGCCCCGGCACCCCAGGGGGCAAGCCACGAGCAGTACTTC.

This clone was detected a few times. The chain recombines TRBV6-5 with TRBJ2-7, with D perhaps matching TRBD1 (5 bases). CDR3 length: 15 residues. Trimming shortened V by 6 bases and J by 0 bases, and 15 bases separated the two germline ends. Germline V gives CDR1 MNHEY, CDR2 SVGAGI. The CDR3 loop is CASSLQALTSYEQYF. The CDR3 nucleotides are TGTGCCAGCAGCCTACAGGCACTCACCTCCTACGAGCAGTACTTC.

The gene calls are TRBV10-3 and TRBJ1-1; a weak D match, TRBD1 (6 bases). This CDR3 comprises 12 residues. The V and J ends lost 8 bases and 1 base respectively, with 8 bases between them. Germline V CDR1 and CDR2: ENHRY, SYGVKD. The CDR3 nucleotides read TGTGCCATCCGACAGGCGAACACTGAAGCTTTCTTT. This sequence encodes CAIRQANTEAFF.

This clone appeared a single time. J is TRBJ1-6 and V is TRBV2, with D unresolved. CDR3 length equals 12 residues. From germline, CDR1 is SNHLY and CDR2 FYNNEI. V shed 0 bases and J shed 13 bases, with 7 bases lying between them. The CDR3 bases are TGTGCCAGCAGTGAAGCCGACTTCCCCCTCCACTTT. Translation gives CASSEADFPLHF.

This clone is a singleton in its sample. The CDR3 spells CASRQGVYTIYF. CDR3 nucleotide sequence: TGTGCCAGCCGACAGGGTGTATACACCATATATTTT. The chain couples TRBV19 to TRBJ1-3; 7 bases fit TRBD1. Trimming cost V 9 bases and J 8 bases; bases outside gene matches: 7. CDR3 size: 12 residues. Germline V gives CDR1 LNHDA, CDR2 SQIVND (reference sequence).

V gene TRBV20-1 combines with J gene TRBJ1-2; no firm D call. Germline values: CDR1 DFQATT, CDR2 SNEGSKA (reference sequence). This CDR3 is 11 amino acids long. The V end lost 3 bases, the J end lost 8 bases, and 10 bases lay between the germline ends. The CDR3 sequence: CSAREEDGYTF. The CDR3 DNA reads TGCAGTGCTAGGGAGGAGGACGGCTACACCTTC.

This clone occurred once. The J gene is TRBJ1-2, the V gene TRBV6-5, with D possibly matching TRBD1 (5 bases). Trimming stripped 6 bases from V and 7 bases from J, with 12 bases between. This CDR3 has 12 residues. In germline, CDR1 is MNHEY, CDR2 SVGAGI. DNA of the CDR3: TGTGCCAGCAGAGACAGAATGATTGGCTACACCTTC. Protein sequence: CASRDRMIGYTF.

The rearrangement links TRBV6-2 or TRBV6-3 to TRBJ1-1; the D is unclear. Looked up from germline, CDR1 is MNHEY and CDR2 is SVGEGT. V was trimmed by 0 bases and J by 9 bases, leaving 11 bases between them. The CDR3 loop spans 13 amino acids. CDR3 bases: TGTGCCAGCAGTTACTCGACGGCTTATAAAGCTTTCTTT. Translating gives CASSYSTAYKAFF.

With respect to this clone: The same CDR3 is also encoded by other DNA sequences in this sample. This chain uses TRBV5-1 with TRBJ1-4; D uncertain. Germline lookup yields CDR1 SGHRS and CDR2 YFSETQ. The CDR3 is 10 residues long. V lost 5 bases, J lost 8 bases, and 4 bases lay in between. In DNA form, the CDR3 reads TGCGCCAGCAGGGGAGAAAAACTGTTTTTT. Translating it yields CASRGEKLFF.

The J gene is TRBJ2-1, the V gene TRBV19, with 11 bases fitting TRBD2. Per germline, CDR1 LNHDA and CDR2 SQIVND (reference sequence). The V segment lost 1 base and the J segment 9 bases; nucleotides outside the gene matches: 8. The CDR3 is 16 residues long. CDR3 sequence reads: CASSIAASGGMGEQFF. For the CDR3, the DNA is TGTGCCAGTAGTATAGCGGCTAGCGGGGGGATGGGTGAGCAGTTCTTC.

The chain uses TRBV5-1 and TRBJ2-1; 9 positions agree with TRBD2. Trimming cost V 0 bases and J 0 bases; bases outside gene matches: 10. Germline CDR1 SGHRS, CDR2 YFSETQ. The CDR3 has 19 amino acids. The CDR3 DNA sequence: TGCGCCAGCAGCTTGGGTTTGGCTAGCGGGGTGAGCTCCTACAATGAGCAGTTCTTC. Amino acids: CASSLGLASGVSSYNEQFF.

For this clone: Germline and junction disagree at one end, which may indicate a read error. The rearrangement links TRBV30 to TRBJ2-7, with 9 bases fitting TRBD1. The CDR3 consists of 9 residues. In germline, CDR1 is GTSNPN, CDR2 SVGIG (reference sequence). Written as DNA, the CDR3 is TGTGCCTACGGACAGGGGAAGAACTTC. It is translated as CAYGQGKNF.